This T cell receptor beta chain was retrieved from a study of cytomegalovirus exposure and HLA in healthy donors. The PCR used 60 Vbeta and 13 Jbeta primers. Data came from immunoSEQ multiplex PCR; TCRdb stores just in-frame clones and leaves some out. The table lists 150,000 to 200,000 clones, roughly 75% of them singletons, with around 8% in the top ten. A remark on this clone: Its antigen is as yet unknown.

The study's findings and limits: Accounts indicate the classifier identified cytomegalovirus status with strong specificity and sensitivity. Of the V segments, some could not be distinguished, including TRBV6-2 and TRBV6-3, and were excluded. By HLA locus, TCR association rates varied in a later analysis, with DRB1 showing the most and HLA-C the fewest. Cytomegalovirus-associated TCR beta chains were listed, numbering more than 150.

The CDR3 loop spans 15 amino acids. Trimming cost V 5 bases and J 0 bases, with 11 bases left between them. Germline assignment: CDR1 MNHNS and CDR2 SASEGT. This sequence was found in a woman between 35 and 50 years old in good health and CMV-seropositive. J is TRBJ1-5 and V is TRBV6-1, with D perhaps TRBD1 (6 bases). The material sequenced was PBMCs. The CDR3 loop reads CASSRGGYSNQPQHF. The DNA of the CDR3 is TGTGCCAGCAGTCGAGGGGGTTATAGCAATCAGCCCCAGCATTTT.